This TCR beta chain emerged from a study of T cell repertoires and HLA-DP antigens. The study, taken as a whole, reports: Detection of rare CDR3s might be confounded by CD137-negative contaminants.

V was clipped by 5 bases and J by 6 bases, with 19 bases between them. The CDR3 covers 16 residues. Germline CDR1 and CDR2: SGHAT and FQNNGV. Produced via immunoSEQ multiplex PCR; TCRdb's table is partial and in-frame only. The data show several hundred clones, 66% seen once. The sample label spelled out: CD137+ CD4 T cells sorted after culture with HeLa expressing allogeneic HLA-DP. Cells were stimulated with HeLa cells transduced with HLA-DPA1/DPB1, HLA-DM, invariant chain and CD80. After more than twelve days' expansion, CD4+ cells were restimulated around 25 h with HeLa expressing allogeneic DPB1.

The TCR comes from a woman under 30 in good health and CMV-seronegative. Sequences were obtained from alloreactive CD137+ CD4+ T cells from cultured PBMCs. Stated subset: CD137+ CD4+ cells sorted after approximately 25 h restimulation with the allogeneic HLA-DP-expressing HeLa cells. This chain connects TRBV11-2 to TRBJ2-2; D ambiguous. CDR3 residues: CASSGGTGRFPGELFF. For the CDR3, the DNA is TGTGCCAGCAGCGGCGGAACCGGTAGATTTCCCGGGGAGCTGTTTTTT.